Listed below are T cell receptor beta chains from one sample, sequenced in a study of T-cell memory formation after mild COVID-19. TCRdb itself ran the 5' RACE reads through MiXCR, one entry per CDR3 protein. The table has some 330,000 distinct CDR3 sequences, roughly 21% seen once. What was sequenced was PBMCs or a T cell subset sorted from them (not recorded which). Receptors originate from an adult woman who had mild COVID-19 (a few samples of this study predate the infection). Cell type and time point are not known. The CDR3 runs from the conserved cysteine through the conserved F or W. Each record gives: D gene, V gene, clone size, J gene, CDR3 DNA, CDR3 protein. A D gene is named only where the DNA matches it firmly. The size of a clone is reported for some rows only, either as once, few or many, or as a class for expanded clones.

d_gene: TRBD1
v_gene: TRBV15
abundance: once
j_gene: TRBJ2-7
CDR3nt: TGTGCCACCAGCAGAGTCTGGGTGGGGACAGGGGGAACCTACGAGCAGTACTTC
CDR3aa: CATSRVWVGTGGTYEQYF

d_gene: TRBD1
v_gene: TRBV20-1
abundance: .
j_gene: TRBJ1-5
CDR3nt: TGCAGTGCCCCCCCGGACAGGGGGAGCAATCAGCCCCAGCATTTT
CDR3aa: CSAPPDRGSNQPQHF

d_gene: .
v_gene: TRBV11-2
abundance: .
j_gene: TRBJ1-2
CDR3nt: TGTGCCAGCAGCTTAGACTGGGGGCCAAACTATGGCTACACCTTC
CDR3aa: CASSLDWGPNYGYTF

d_gene: .
v_gene: TRBV7-3
abundance: once
j_gene: TRBJ2-3
CDR3nt: TGTGCCAGCAGCGCATTGCCGGGGCCCCCAGATACGCAGTATTTT
CDR3aa: CASSALPGPPDTQYF

d_gene: TRBD1
v_gene: TRBV7-9
abundance: .
j_gene: TRBJ2-7
CDR3nt: TGTGCCAGCAACCTACAGGGGCAGTCCTACGAGCAGTACTTC
CDR3aa: CASNLQGQSYEQYF

d_gene: .
v_gene: TRBV7-2
abundance: .
j_gene: TRBJ1-2
CDR3nt: TGTGCCAGCAGCCACCAAGGGGGGGGATATGGCTACACCTTC
CDR3aa: CASSHQGGGYGYTF

d_gene: .
v_gene: TRBV5-1
abundance: .
j_gene: TRBJ2-2
CDR3nt: TGCGCCAGCAGCTTGGCGGTTGGAGCCTACACCGGGGAGCTGTTTTTT
CDR3aa: CASSLAVGAYTGELFF

d_gene: .
v_gene: TRBV12-3/TRBV12-4
abundance: .
j_gene: TRBJ2-3
CDR3nt: TGTGCCAGCAGTCCGTACGAAGCCTCAGATACGCAGTATTTT
CDR3aa: CASSPYEASDTQYF

d_gene: .
v_gene: TRBV29-1
abundance: many
j_gene: TRBJ2-7
CDR3nt: TGCAGCGTTGCGGCGGCAGGGAACCTCTACGAGCAGTACTTC
CDR3aa: CSVAAAGNLYEQYF

d_gene: .
v_gene: TRBV2
abundance: many
j_gene: TRBJ1-1
CDR3nt: TGTGCCAGCATGACAGTGAACACTGAAGCTTTCTTT
CDR3aa: CASMTVNTEAFF

d_gene: TRBD1
v_gene: TRBV9
abundance: .
j_gene: TRBJ1-2
CDR3nt: TGTGCCAGCAGTACGGGACAGGGAGATGGCTACACCTTC
CDR3aa: CASSTGQGDGYTF

d_gene: TRBD2
v_gene: TRBV6-2/TRBV6-3
abundance: few
j_gene: TRBJ2-2
CDR3nt: TGTGCCAGCAATCCCGGACTAGCGGGAACTAGATACACCGGGGAGCTGTTTTTT
CDR3aa: CASNPGLAGTRYTGELFF

d_gene: .
v_gene: TRBV6-5
abundance: many
j_gene: TRBJ2-1
CDR3nt: TGTGCCAGCAGACCGTTGACAGGAATTGGAATTTACAATGAGCAGTTCTTC
CDR3aa: CASRPLTGIGIYNEQFF

d_gene: TRBD2
v_gene: TRBV30
abundance: .
j_gene: TRBJ2-3
CDR3nt: TGTGCCTGGATCGCGGGAGTTCCCCTTAGCACAGATACGCAGTATTTT
CDR3aa: CAWIAGVPLSTDTQYF

d_gene: TRBD1
v_gene: TRBV7-6
abundance: few
j_gene: TRBJ1-1
CDR3nt: TGTGCCAGCAGCTTAGGGACCCCAGGGGGTGACACTGAAGCTTTCTTT
CDR3aa: CASSLGTPGGDTEAFF

d_gene: .
v_gene: TRBV20-1
abundance: few
j_gene: TRBJ2-3
CDR3nt: TGCAGTGCTAGAGAGGGGGCAGGTTGGCGTGGCACAGATACGCAGTATTTT
CDR3aa: CSAREGAGWRGTDTQYF

d_gene: .
v_gene: TRBV15
abundance: few
j_gene: TRBJ2-1
CDR3nt: TGTGCCACCAGCAGACGAACTAGTCCCCCCTACAATGAGCAGTTCTTC
CDR3aa: CATSRRTSPPYNEQFF

d_gene: TRBD1
v_gene: TRBV6-6
abundance: few
j_gene: TRBJ1-1
CDR3nt: TGTGCCAGCAGTTACTGGACAGGGGATAAGGTAACGGAAGCTTTCTTT
CDR3aa: CASSYWTGDKVTEAFF

d_gene: .
v_gene: TRBV6-5
abundance: .
j_gene: TRBJ2-7
CDR3nt: TGTGCCAGCTATGCTTCGGCTGCCTGGGGGGCGGACGAGCAGTACTTC
CDR3aa: CASYASAAWGADEQYF

d_gene: TRBD2
v_gene: TRBV5-4
abundance: .
j_gene: TRBJ2-5
CDR3nt: TGTGCCAGCAGCGACCAAGCTCTAGCGGGGGGGCGATATATGGAGACCCAGTACTTC
CDR3aa: CASSDQALAGGRYMETQYF

d_gene: TRBD1
v_gene: TRBV4-1
abundance: few
j_gene: TRBJ2-3
CDR3nt: TGCGCCAGCAGCCAACAGGGTCCCGGGACAGCGATTGTCGGTCGGTATTTT
CDR3aa: CASSQQGPGTAIVGRYF

d_gene: .
v_gene: TRBV7-9
abundance: .
j_gene: TRBJ2-1
CDR3nt: TGTGCCAGCAGCCGCGTCCTGGGTACCTACAATGAGCAGTTCTTC
CDR3aa: CASSRVLGTYNEQFF

d_gene: .
v_gene: TRBV6-5
abundance: few
j_gene: TRBJ1-2
CDR3nt: TGTGCCAGCAGGTTGTCGCAGGGAGGGTACTATGGCTACACCTTC
CDR3aa: CASRLSQGGYYGYTF

d_gene: .
v_gene: TRBV20-1
abundance: .
j_gene: TRBJ2-4
CDR3nt: TGCAGTGTATCTCCCGTACTGGGACTAGCCAAAAACATTCAGTACTTC
CDR3aa: CSVSPVLGLAKNIQYF

d_gene: .
v_gene: TRBV6-5
abundance: .
j_gene: TRBJ2-7
CDR3nt: TGTGCCAGCACCCGGGCCTGGGACCTCTCCTACGAGCAGTACTTC
CDR3aa: CASTRAWDLSYEQYF

d_gene: .
v_gene: TRBV5-5
abundance: .
j_gene: TRBJ2-2
CDR3nt: TGTGCCAGCAGCCCAATCTCTGGGACGACAGCCGGGGAGCTGTTTTTT
CDR3aa: CASSPISGTTAGELFF

d_gene: .
v_gene: TRBV5-1
abundance: .
j_gene: TRBJ2-7
CDR3nt: TGCGCCAGCAGCTTGGTTGCAGGGGGGTACGAGCAGTACTTC
CDR3aa: CASSLVAGGYEQYF

d_gene: .
v_gene: TRBV7-9
abundance: few
j_gene: TRBJ2-2
CDR3nt: TGTGCCAGCAGCTTACAGGCGCACTCGACCGCGAACACCGGGGAGCTGTTTTTT
CDR3aa: CASSLQAHSTANTGELFF

d_gene: .
v_gene: TRBV4-1
abundance: few
j_gene: TRBJ1-2
CDR3nt: TGCGCCAGCAGCCCAGAGAGGGTTGCATGGGGCTACACCTTC
CDR3aa: CASSPERVAWGYTF

d_gene: .
v_gene: TRBV25-1
abundance: few
j_gene: TRBJ2-3
CDR3nt: TGTGCCAGCAGACAGGGCTACACAGATACGCAGTATTTT
CDR3aa: CASRQGYTDTQYF